The source of this T cell receptor (beta chain) is a study of blood T cells in healthy people across ages. The use of a sample-barcoded 5' primer and a J-beta primer mix characterized a second PCR of 7 to 11 cycles. Each sample yielded at least 2.5 million CDR3-containing paired-end reads. MiXCR was run by TCRdb on the 5' RACE reads, yielding one entry per CDR3 protein. This table has over 600,000 distinct CDR3 sequences, roughly 41% appearing once. Germline V gives CDR1 DFQATT, CDR2 SNEGSKA (reference sequence). The CDR3 has 15 residues. The ends lost 6 bases at V and 5 bases at J; junction bases unmatched: 14.

The J gene is TRBJ2-5, the V gene TRBV20-1; TRBD2 matches 8 bases. The TCR sequence derives from a man aged 80 or over in good health. Sequencing was performed on blood. DNA for the CDR3: TGCAGTGCCACATCCCGGGAGGGGTTGATGGAGACCCAGTACTTC. Its protein is CSATSREGLMETQYF.